This TCR beta chain stems from a study of blood T cell repertoires in COVID-19. About the research overall: The cDNA or gDNA used as material had been derived from T cells, B-cell-depleted T cells, or PBMCs.

The data were produced by immunoSEQ multiplex PCR, yet TCRdb's version contains in-frame clones alone and is incomplete. The sample carries 170,000 or so clones, roughly 83% recorded once. CDR3 length: 15 residues. Germline-derived CDR1 and CDR2 are SGDLS and YYNGEE. Trimming removed 0 bases at V and 3 bases at J, with 10 bases between. The chain joins TRBV9 to TRBJ2-1; D gene uncertain. Sequences were obtained from peripheral blood. This receptor was identified in a woman aged 40 to 50 with COVID-19, enrolled during active disease. The CDR3 region is CASSVDSGIYNEQFF. The CDR3 DNA sequence: TGTGCCAGCAGCGTAGATAGTGGTATCTACAATGAGCAGTTCTTC.